The 15 T cell receptor beta chains below come from one sample, sequenced in a study of T cells in Graves' hyperthyroidism and ophthalmopathy. RNA transcripts yielded amplified TCR beta CDR3 regions. With the HTBI primer set, the TCR CDR3 went through a first round of RT-PCR. TCRdb re-derived calls from the multiplex PCR reads in MiXCR, one entry per CDR3 protein. The table records about 590,000 distinct CDR3 sequences, over 12% of them present only once. Specimen: blood. Source of these receptors: a woman under 30 with Graves' ophthalmopathy.

V usage is TRBV24-1 and J usage is TRBJ1-5, with D hard to call. Germline V gene data show CDR1 as KGHDR and CDR2 as SFDVKD. This CDR3 has 13 amino acids. The V end was cut by 9 bases, the J end by 2 bases, with 10 bases between. CDR3 in DNA: TGTGCCACCGCAGACGGCCGCAATCAGCCCCAGCATTTT. Translated, it gives CATADGRNQPQHF.

This clonotype was picked up many times. The J gene is TRBJ2-5, the V gene TRBV28; the match to TRBD1 covers 8 bases. Germline-derived CDR1 and CDR2 are MDHEN and SYDVKM. V lost 2 bases to trimming and J lost 4 bases; unmatched junction nucleotides: 12. CDR3 length: 17 residues. CDR3 sequence: CASSLDGPGGAGETQYF. The CDR3 nucleotides read TGTGCCAGCAGTTTAGACGGCCCAGGGGGCGCGGGAGAGACCCAGTACTTC.

Ten or more counts support this clonotype. The rearrangement links TRBV7-2 to TRBJ2-7; D gene unclear. Germline V CDR1 and CDR2: SGHTA, FQGNSA. This CDR3 region has 13 residues. With 8 bases removed from V and 2 bases from J, the gap between germline ends came to 13 bases. CDR3: CASGWRRTYEQYF. In DNA, the CDR3 is TGTGCCAGCGGGTGGCGTCGCACCTACGAGCAGTACTTC.

J is TRBJ1-2 and V is TRBV7-9; D remains unclear. CDR1 SEHNR and CDR2 FQNEAQ come from the germline V gene (reference sequence). This CDR3 has 13 residues. Between the trimmed V and J ends, which lost 3 bases and 9 bases, there was a span of 14 bases. As DNA, the CDR3 is TGTGCCAGCAGCTTCCGCATGGGCGAGCGCTACACCTTC. Its protein product is CASSFRMGERYTF.

This clonotype was detected only a few times. The chain links TRBV6-2 or TRBV6-3 to TRBJ2-5; 8 nucleotides line up with TRBD2. V was pared by 2 bases and J by 6 bases, with 8 bases of the junction left unmatched. CDR1 is MNHEY, CDR2 SVGEGT, per germline. This CDR3 spans 15 amino acids. CDR3 coding DNA: TGTGCCAGCAGTTACCCCCGGGAGGGTATAAAGACCCAGTACTTC. It specifies CASSYPREGIKTQYF.

A remark on this clonotype: This may be a read error, as it is one base from a much larger clone. This chain connects TRBV7-6 to TRBJ2-2; tentatively, D is TRBD1 (5 bases). The CDR3 contains 15 residues. Germline-derived CDR1 and CDR2 are SGHVS and FNYEAQ. Trimming cost V 9 bases and J 3 bases, with 17 bases left between them. For the CDR3, the DNA is TGTGCCAGTCATGAAGGGATCAGGGACACCGGGGAGCTGTTTTTT. Amino acid sequence: CASHEGIRDTGELFF.

The chain has TRBV18 and TRBJ1-2, with 7 bases lining up with TRBD1. The ends lost 2 bases at V and 1 base at J; junction bases unmatched: 4. Per germline, CDR1 KGHSH and CDR2 LQKENI. This CDR3 is built from 15 residues. In nucleotides, the CDR3 is TGTGCCAGCTCACCAACCGGGACAGATAACTATGGCTACACCTTC. It codes for CASSPTGTDNYGYTF.

The gene calls are TRBV9 and TRBJ1-5; D is ambiguous. The V gene's germline CDR1 is SGDLS and CDR2 YYNGEE. Trimming removed 4 bases at V and 2 bases at J, with 16 bases between. The CDR3 runs 16 residues. For the CDR3, the DNA is TGTGCCAGCAGCCCCCAGACCCCTCGGGGCAATCAGCCCCAGCATTTT. This translates into CASSPQTPRGNQPQHF.

This clonotype was detected many times. This chain uses TRBV7-2 with TRBJ2-1; 8 nucleotides match TRBD1. Germline V lookup: CDR1 SGHTA, CDR2 FQGNSA. The CDR3 length is 15 residues. V shed 5 bases, J shed 8 bases, and the junction held 11 bases outside the gene matches. The CDR3 nucleotides are TGTGCCAGCAGCCCACGACAGGGGATTGTCTATGAGCAGTTCTTC. Residues: CASSPRQGIVYEQFF.

This clonotype was picked up many times. The chain recombines TRBV9 with TRBJ2-7; 10 bases align to TRBD1. Germline V lookup: CDR1 SGDLS, CDR2 YYNGEE. Trimming removed 0 bases from V and 5 bases from J; junction bases left unmatched: 5. This CDR3 contains 15 residues. This CDR3 is CASSVVGTGEDEQYF. For the CDR3, the DNA is TGTGCCAGCAGCGTAGTAGGGACAGGGGAGGACGAGCAGTACTTC.

The V call is TRBV2, the J call TRBJ1-4; D might be TRBD1 (5 bases). The V and J ends lost 5 bases and 4 bases respectively, with 11 bases between them. This CDR3 comprises 14 residues. Germline V gene data show CDR1 as SNHLY and CDR2 as FYNNEI. The CDR3 nucleotides read TGTGCCAGCAGTCCGGGACTGCTTAATGAAAAACTGTTTTTT. Translating gives CASSPGLLNEKLFF. Together with reference TRBV2 and TRBJ1-4, the CDR3 gives the full variable domain: EPEVTQTPSHQVTQMGQEVILRCVPISNHLYFYWYRQILGQKVEFLVSFYNNEISEKSEIFDDQFSVERPDGSNFTLKIRSTKLEDSAMYFCASSPGLLNEKLFFGSGTQLSVL.

This clonotype was seen many times. The rearrangement links TRBV6-5 to TRBJ1-2, with TRBD1 matching 9 bases. J gave up 4 bases and V 2 bases, and 5 bases lay outside the gene matches. This CDR3 has 15 amino acids. Germline V lookup: CDR1 MNHEY, CDR2 SVGAGI. The CDR3 sequence: CASSYAQGASYGYTF. In nucleotides, the CDR3 is TGTGCCAGCAGTTACGCACAGGGGGCAAGCTATGGCTACACCTTC.

This clonotype was detected only a few times. This chain joins TRBV24-1 and TRBJ2-3; TRBD2 aligns across 10 bases. The CDR3 is made up of 15 amino acids. The germline V gene has CDR1 KGHDR and CDR2 SFDVKD. Trimming took 3 bases from V and 2 from J; bases not matched to a gene: 1. The chain's CDR3 is CATSDLAGDTDTQYF. CDR3 bases: TGTGCCACCAGTGATCTAGCGGGAGACACAGATACGCAGTATTTT.

The table lists this clonotype with a few counts. The rearrangement uses TRBV6-2 or TRBV6-3 and TRBJ2-2; D is unclear. The germline V and J ends were trimmed by 2 bases and 4 bases, with 5 bases remaining between them. Germline CDR1 reads MNHEY; CDR2 reads SVGEGT. This CDR3 spans 13 amino acids. The CDR3 reads CASSYAVTGELFF. In nucleotides, the CDR3 is TGTGCCAGCAGTTACGCTGTCACCGGGGAGCTGTTTTTT.

The chain uses TRBV5-1 and TRBJ2-3; 14 nucleotides align to TRBD2. CDR1 and CDR2 (germline): SGHRS, YFSETQ. V was pared by 4 bases and J by 0 bases, with 10 bases of the junction left unmatched. There are 19 residues in the CDR3. CDR3 sequence reads: CASSPGLAGGTPSTDTQYF. The CDR3, as DNA: TGCGCCAGCAGCCCAGGACTAGCGGGAGGCACGCCTAGCACAGATACGCAGTATTTT.